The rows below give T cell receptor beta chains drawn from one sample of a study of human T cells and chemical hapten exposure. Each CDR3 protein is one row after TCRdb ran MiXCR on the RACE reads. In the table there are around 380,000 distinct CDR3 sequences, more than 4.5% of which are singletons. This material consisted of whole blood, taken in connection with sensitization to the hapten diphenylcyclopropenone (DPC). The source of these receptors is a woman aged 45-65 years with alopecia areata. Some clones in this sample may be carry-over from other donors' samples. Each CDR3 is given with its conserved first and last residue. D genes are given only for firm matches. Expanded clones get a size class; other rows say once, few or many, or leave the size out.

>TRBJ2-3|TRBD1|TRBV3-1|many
CASSQDVGQGVTDTQYF
TGTGCCAGCAGCCAAGACGTTGGACAGGGGGTCACAGATACGCAGTATTTT
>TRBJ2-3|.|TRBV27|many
CASSLRASDTDTQYF
TGTGCCAGCAGTTTAAGGGCTAGCGACACAGATACGCAGTATTTT
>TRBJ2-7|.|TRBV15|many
CATSRDPGRGYEQYF
TGTGCCACCAGCAGAGATCCAGGAAGGGGATACGAGCAGTACTTC
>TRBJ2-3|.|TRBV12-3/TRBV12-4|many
CASSPTPPGAGSTDTQYF
TGTGCCAGCAGCCCCACGCCCCCGGGAGCGGGTAGCACAGATACGCAGTATTTT
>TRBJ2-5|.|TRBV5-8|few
CASSLAGLRETQYF
TGTGCCAGCAGCTTGGCAGGACTGAGAGAGACCCAGTACTTC
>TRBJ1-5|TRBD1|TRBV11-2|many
CASSPVTGGVNQPQHF
TGTGCCAGCAGCCCAGTGACAGGGGGGGTCAATCAGCCCCAGCATTTT
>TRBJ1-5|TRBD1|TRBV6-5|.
CASGKLDRVNQPQHF
TGTGCCAGCGGGAAGTTAGACAGGGTCAATCAGCCCCAGCATTTT
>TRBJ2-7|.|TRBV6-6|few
CASSFLPGQLGTYEQYF
TGTGCCAGCAGTTTTCTCCCGGGACAACTAGGGACCTACGAGCAGTACTTC
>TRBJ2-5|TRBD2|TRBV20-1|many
CSASGTSGGSETQYF
TGCAGTGCTAGTGGGACTAGCGGGGGTAGTGAGACCCAGTACTTC
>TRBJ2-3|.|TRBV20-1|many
CSARLWGTDTQYF
TGCAGTGCTAGACTCTGGGGCACAGATACGCAGTATTTT
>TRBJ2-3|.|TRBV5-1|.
CASSTDWPGTQYF
TGCGCCAGCAGCACGGACTGGCCCGGTACGCAGTATTTT
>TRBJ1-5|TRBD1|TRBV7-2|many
CASSLGQGAGNQPQHF
TGTGCCAGCAGCTTAGGACAGGGCGCCGGCAATCAGCCCCAGCATTTT
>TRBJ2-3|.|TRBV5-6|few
CASSFWGGHGADTQYF
TGTGCCAGCAGCTTTTGGGGGGGCCATGGCGCAGATACGCAGTATTTT
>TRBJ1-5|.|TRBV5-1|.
CTSLSGDQPQHF
TGCACCAGCTTATCCGGGGATCAGCCCCAGCATTTT
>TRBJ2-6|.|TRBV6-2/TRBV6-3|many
CASRKDGANVLTF
TGTGCCAGTCGCAAGGATGGGGCCAACGTCCTGACTTTC
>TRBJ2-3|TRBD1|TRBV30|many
CAWTFRGRGTDTQYF
TGTGCCTGGACATTCAGGGGGCGAGGGACAGATACGCAGTATTTT
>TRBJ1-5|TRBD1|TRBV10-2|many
CASRTGGSNQPQHF
TGCGCCAGCCGGACAGGGGGGAGCAATCAGCCCCAGCATTTT
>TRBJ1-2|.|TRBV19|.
CASSLLDSYGYTF
TGTGCCAGTAGTCTCCTTGACAGCTATGGCTACACCTTC
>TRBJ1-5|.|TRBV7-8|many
CASSPYRGSNQPQHF
TGTGCCAGCAGCCCCTATCGGGGTAGCAATCAGCCCCAGCATTTT
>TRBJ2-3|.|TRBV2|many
CASSEGPMAGASGGTQYF
TGTGCCAGCAGTGAGGGGCCAATGGCGGGGGCCTCAGGGGGTACGCAGTATTTT
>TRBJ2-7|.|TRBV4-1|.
CASSQGKGEYEQYF
TGCGCCAGCAGCCAAGGCAAGGGGGAATACGAGCAGTACTTC
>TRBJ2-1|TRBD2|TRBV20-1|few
CSARDLTSGKRQFF
TGCAGTGCTAGAGATCTCACTAGCGGGAAGAGACAGTTCTTC
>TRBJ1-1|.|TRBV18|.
CASSPTQQTAFF
TGTGCCAGCTCACCAACCCAGCAAACAGCTTTCTTT
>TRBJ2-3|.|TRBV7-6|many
CASKEGLASDTQYF
TGTGCCAGCAAGGAGGGGCTCGCGTCAGATACGCAGTATTTT
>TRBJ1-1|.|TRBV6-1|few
CASSPLMNTEAFF
TGTGCCAGCTCTCCGCTTATGAACACTGAAGCTTTCTTT
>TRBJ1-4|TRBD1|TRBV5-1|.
CASSILQGVNEKLFF
TGCGCCAGCAGCATCCTCCAGGGGGTTAATGAAAAACTGTTTTTT
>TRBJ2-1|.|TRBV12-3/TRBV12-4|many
CASSRAGEQFF
TGTGCCAGCAGCCGGGCGGGCGAGCAGTTCTTC
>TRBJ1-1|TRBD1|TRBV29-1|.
CSAGRTGLRTEAFF
TGCAGCGCCGGGCGGACAGGGCTTAGGACTGAAGCTTTCTTT
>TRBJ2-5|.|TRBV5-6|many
CASSLEIQETQYF
TGTGCCAGCAGCTTGGAGATACAAGAGACCCAGTACTTC
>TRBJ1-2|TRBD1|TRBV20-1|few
CSATGGGRGYTF
TGCAGTGCTACAGGGGGCGGAAGAGGCTACACCTTC
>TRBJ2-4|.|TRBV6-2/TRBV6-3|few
CASSPTDGLELAKNIQYF
TGTGCCAGCAGCCCCACCGACGGACTCGAACTAGCCAAAAACATTCAGTACTTC
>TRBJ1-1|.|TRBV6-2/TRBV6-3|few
CASSYSNLGWGTEAFF
TGTGCCAGCAGTTACTCGAATCTGGGATGGGGCACTGAAGCTTTCTTT
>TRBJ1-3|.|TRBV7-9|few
CASSSRGDSNTIYF
TGTGCCAGCAGCTCGAGGGGGGACTCCAACACCATATATTTT
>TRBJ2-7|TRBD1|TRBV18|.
CASSLLGTGEAEQYF
TGTGCCAGCTCACTATTAGGGACAGGGGAAGCCGAGCAGTACTTC
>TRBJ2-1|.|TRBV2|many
CAAEAVSYNEQFF
TGTGCAGCAGAGGCTGTCTCCTACAATGAGCAGTTCTTC
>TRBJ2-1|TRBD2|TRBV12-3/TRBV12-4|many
CASSLVSGIEFF
TGTGCCAGCAGTTTAGTAAGCGGGATAGAGTTCTTC
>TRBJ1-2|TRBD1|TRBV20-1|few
CSAERTGTNYGYTF
TGCAGTGCTGAACGGACAGGGACGAACTATGGCTACACCTTC
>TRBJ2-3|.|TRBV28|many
CASSLPSEDTQYF
TGTGCCAGCAGTTTACCTAGCGAAGATACGCAGTATTTT
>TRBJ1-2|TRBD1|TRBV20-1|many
CSARDTGGYGYTF
TGCAGTGCTAGAGATACAGGGGGGTATGGCTACACCTTC
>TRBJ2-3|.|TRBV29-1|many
CSARGVTSPDTQYF
TGCAGCGCCCGAGGCGTAACCTCCCCAGATACGCAGTATTTT
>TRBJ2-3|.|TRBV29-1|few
CSPWGDREAQYF
TGCAGCCCCTGGGGGGACCGGGAAGCGCAGTATTTT
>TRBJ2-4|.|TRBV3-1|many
CASSQGPTIQYF
TGTGCCAGCAGCCAGGGACCTACCATTCAGTACTTC
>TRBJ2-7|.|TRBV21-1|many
CASKGGQVCSYEQYF
TGTGCCAGCAAAGGGGGACAGGTTTGCTCCTACGAGCAGTACTTC
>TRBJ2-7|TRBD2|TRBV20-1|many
CSARNGLAGGEQYF
TGCAGTGCTAGGAATGGTCTAGCGGGAGGCGAGCAGTACTTC
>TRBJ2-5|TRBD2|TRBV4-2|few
CASSQAGTSGIQETQYF
TGTGCCAGCAGCCAAGCCGGGACTAGCGGGATTCAAGAGACCCAGTACTTC
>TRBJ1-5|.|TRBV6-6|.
CASSPIGGSDQPQHF
TGTGCCAGCAGCCCGATAGGAGGGTCCGATCAGCCCCAGCATTTT
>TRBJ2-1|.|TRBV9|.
CASSVDDIQGYEQFF
TGTGCCAGCAGCGTAGATGACATTCAGGGGTATGAGCAGTTCTTC
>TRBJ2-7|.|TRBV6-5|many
CASSRGPFGNEQYF
TGTGCCAGCAGTAGGGGACCGTTCGGGAACGAGCAGTACTTC
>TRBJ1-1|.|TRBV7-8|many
CASSLGARGNTEAFF
TGTGCCAGCAGCTTAGGGGCCAGGGGGAACACTGAAGCTTTCTTT
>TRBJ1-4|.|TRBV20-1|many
CSARDLEGFSTNEKLFF
TGCAGTGCTAGAGATCTGGAGGGCTTCTCAACTAATGAAAAACTGTTTTTT
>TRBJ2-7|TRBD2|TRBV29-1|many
CSVVWSSGRGVDEQYF
TGCAGCGTTGTCTGGTCTAGCGGGAGAGGGGTGGACGAGCAGTACTTC
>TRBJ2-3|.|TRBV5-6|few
CASERWPDTQYF
TGTGCCAGCGAGCGGTGGCCAGATACGCAGTATTTT
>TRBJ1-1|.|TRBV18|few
CASSRSGLSNTEAFF
TGTGCCAGCTCCCGTTCTGGGCTTTCGAACACTGAAGCTTTCTTT
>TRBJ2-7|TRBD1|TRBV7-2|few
CASSHVRDSPYEQYF
TGTGCCAGCAGTCACGTCCGGGACAGTCCCTACGAGCAGTACTTC
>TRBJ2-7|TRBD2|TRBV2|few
CASSERLAGVYEQYF
TGTGCCAGCAGTGAAAGGTTAGCGGGAGTATACGAGCAGTACTTC
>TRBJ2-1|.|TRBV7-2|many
CASSSRKRPVVNEQFF
TGTGCCAGCAGCTCCCGGAAGAGGCCCGTCGTAAATGAGCAGTTCTTC